The 32 T cell receptor beta chains below come from one sample, sequenced in a study of blood T cell repertoires in COVID-19. TCRdb's copy holds only in-frame clones and misses some; the assay was immunoSEQ multiplex PCR. The top ten clones hold under 13% of a sample with 70,000 or so clones, 86% of them seen once. Sequencing input: peripheral blood. The receptors shown here come from a man in his 70s with active or convalescent COVID-19.

This chain links TRBV20-1 with TRBJ1-2, with 7 bases identical to TRBD1. In germline, CDR1 is DFQATT, CDR2 SNEGSKA (reference sequence). This CDR3 is built from 14 residues. With 3 bases clipped from V and 7 bases from J, the junction kept 11 bases outside the gene matches. In DNA, the CDR3 is TGCAGTGCTAGTCTCTACAGGGGTACGGGTGGCTACACCTTC. This sequence encodes CSASLYRGTGGYTF.

This chain connects TRBV30 to TRBJ2-1, with D hard to call. Trimming removed 0 bases from V and 6 bases from J, with 6 bases in between. Germline V gives CDR1 GTSNPN, CDR2 SVGIG (reference sequence). The CDR3 extends over 12 amino acids. The CDR3 nucleotides are TGTGCCTGGAGTGTAAACAGCAATGAGCAGTTCTTC. Translating it yields CAWSVNSNEQFF.

This clone appeared a few times. This rearrangement joins TRBV18 to TRBJ1-5; 9 bases are shared with TRBD1. Germline loops: CDR1 KGHSH, CDR2 LQKENI. CDR3 length equals 14 residues. Trimming removed 5 bases from V and 8 bases from J; junction bases left unmatched: 7. CDR3 nucleotide sequence: TGTGCCAGCTCATCCTCGACAGGGGGGGAGCCCCAGCATTTT. Translation gives CASSSSTGGEPQHF.

The chain couples TRBV28 to TRBJ2-1, with D perhaps matching TRBD1 (5 bases). With 5 bases removed from V and 7 bases from J, the gap between germline ends came to 21 bases. The CDR3 contains 16 residues. In germline, CDR1 is MDHEN, CDR2 SYDVKM. CDR3 DNA sequence: TGTGCCAGCAGTCAGTTCCGGGTCAAGGGGTGGAATGAGCAGTTCTTC. This translates into CASSQFRVKGWNEQFF.

This chain links TRBV6-5 with TRBJ2-7; possibly TRBD1 for D (6 bases). V was trimmed by 6 bases and J by 0 bases, leaving 12 bases between them. The CDR3 has 14 residues. CDR1 and CDR2 (germline): MNHEY, SVGAGI. CDR3 nucleotides: TGTGCCAGCAGGGACAGTTTGAGCTCCTACGAGCAGTACTTC. Translated, it gives CASRDSLSSYEQYF.

The chain employs TRBV30 and TRBJ2-4; D is undetermined. CDR1 and CDR2 (germline): GTSNPN, SVGIG (reference sequence). The V gene lost 3 bases and the J gene lost 0 bases, with 12 bases spanning the gap. The CDR3 consists of 15 residues. As DNA, the CDR3 is TGTGCCTGGAGAGAGAAAGTTCTAGCCAAAAACATTCAGTACTTC. Translated: CAWREKVLAKNIQYF.

Only a few counts were recorded for this clone. The V and J genes are TRBV18 and TRBJ2-1; 7 bases are shared with TRBD1. The CDR3 spans 16 residues. Losses at the gene ends were 3 bases for V and 0 bases for J; bases not matched to a gene: 5. Germline CDR1 is KGHSH and CDR2 is LQKENI. CDR3 protein: CASSPPGQSSYNEQFF. The CDR3 nucleotides are TGTGCCAGCTCACCCCCGGGACAGAGCTCCTACAATGAGCAGTTCTTC.

The J gene is TRBJ2-2, the V gene TRBV11-2; the match to TRBD2 covers 7 bases. The CDR3 covers 18 residues. Per the germline V gene, CDR1 is SGHAT and CDR2 is FQNNGV. The ends lost 1 base at V and 6 bases at J; junction bases unmatched: 14. The CDR3 reads CASSLVLSARERSGELFF. The CDR3 nucleotides are TGTGCCAGCAGCTTAGTCCTTTCCGCGCGGGAGAGGTCCGGGGAGCTGTTTTTT.

The genes are TRBV9 and TRBJ2-1; the D gene is possibly TRBD2 (5 bases). The CDR3 covers 13 residues. V was trimmed by 0 bases and J by 8 bases, leaving 9 bases between them. Germline CDR1 and CDR2: SGDLS and YYNGEE. The DNA of the CDR3 is TGTGCCAGCAGCGTAGGGACTCTCCATGAGCAGTTCTTC. It encodes CASSVGTLHEQFF. The full variable domain, rest sourced from reference TRBV9 and TRBJ2-1, is DSGVTQTPKHLITATGQRVTLRCSPRSGDLSVYWYQQSLDQGLQFLIQYYNGEERAKGNILERFSAQQFPDLHSELNLSSLELGDSALYFCASSVGTLHEQFFGPGTRLTVL.

The chain has TRBV29-1 and TRBJ1-1; D perhaps matches TRBD1 (6 bases). The CDR3 extends over 14 amino acids. Germline V lookup: CDR1 SQVTM, CDR2 ANQGSEA. V was pared by 7 bases and J by 1 base, with 16 bases between. CDR3 nucleotides: TGCAGCGGAGGGGGGGGCATTGGGAACACTGAAGCTTTCTTT. This gives the protein CSGGGGIGNTEAFF. Full variable domain (remainder filled in from reference TRBV29-1 and TRBJ1-1): SAVISQKPSRDICQRGTSLTIQCQVDSQVTMMFWYRQQPGQSLTLIATANQGSEATYESGFVIDKFPISRPNLTFSTLTVSNMSPEDSSIYLCSGGGGIGNTEAFFGQGTRLTVV.

This chain connects TRBV20-1 to TRBJ1-6, with no clear D. This CDR3 contains 16 residues. V gave up 3 bases and J gave up 0 bases, with 12 bases separating them. CDR1 DFQATT and CDR2 SNEGSKA come from the germline V gene (reference sequence). The CDR3 DNA sequence: TGCAGTGCTAGTCGGGTCGAAAGCTCCTATAATTCACCCCTCCACTTT. Its translation is CSASRVESSYNSPLHF.

This clone was picked up one time. V is TRBV4-3 and J is TRBJ1-2; 10 bases map to TRBD1. V lost 4 bases to trimming and J lost 4 bases; unmatched junction nucleotides: 9. The CDR3 runs to 16 residues. Germline CDR1 and CDR2: LGHNA and YSLEER. For the CDR3, the DNA is TGCGCCAGCAGCCGCGGAAGGACAGGGGGATCCTATGGCTACACCTTC. This encodes CASSRGRTGGSYGYTF.

This clone appeared a single time. V is TRBV12-3 or TRBV12-4 and J is TRBJ1-6; D is ambiguous. The V and J ends lost 3 bases and 12 bases respectively, with 9 bases between them. The CDR3 extends over 12 amino acids. The CDR3 DNA reads TGTGCCAGCAGTTTTGCGGGTCAACCCCTCCACTTT. Its translation: CASSFAGQPLHF.

This rearrangement joins TRBV5-4 to TRBJ1-2, with a possible D match to TRBD1 (6 bases). This CDR3 is 16 amino acids long. Germline V gene lookup returns CDR1 SGHNT and CDR2 YYREEE (reference sequence). V was shortened by 0 bases and J by 1 base, with 13 bases between the two germline ends. The CDR3 loop reads CASSLGGTLVNYGYTF. The CDR3 nucleotides read TGTGCCAGCAGCTTGGGGGGGACACTGGTTAACTATGGCTACACCTTC.

The V call is TRBV28, the J call TRBJ1-5; a possible D gene is TRBD1 (6 bases). The CDR3 is 14 amino acids. Germline CDR1 MDHEN, CDR2 SYDVKM. The germline V and J ends were trimmed by 5 bases and 6 bases, with 14 bases remaining between them. The CDR3 DNA reads as TGTGCCAGCAGTCGACAGGTCGGAGGTCAGCCCCAGCATTTT. This gives the protein CASSRQVGGQPQHF. Looking up the rest from reference TRBV28 and TRBJ1-5 gives the full variable domain: DVKVTQSSRYLVKRTGEKVFLECVQDMDHENMFWYRQDPGLGLRLIYFSYDVKMKEKGDIPEGYSVSREKKERFSLILESASTNQTSMYLCASSRQVGGQPQHFGDGTRLSIL.

This rearrangement joins TRBV5-1 to TRBJ2-3; D is perhaps TRBD1 (6 bases). CDR3 size: 15 residues. V lost 1 base, J lost 4 bases, and 13 bases lay in between. CDR1 and CDR2 (germline): SGHRS, YFSETQ. For the CDR3, the DNA is TGCGCCAGCAGCTTGTTAGGGGGAGTCGCAGATACGCAGTATTTT. Translating it yields CASSLLGGVADTQYF.

The chain is built from TRBV18 and TRBJ2-2; TRBD1 matches 8 bases. J lost 7 bases, V lost 2 bases, and 9 bases had no gene match. CDR3 size: 16 residues. Germline V CDR1 and CDR2: KGHSH, LQKENI. This CDR3 is CASSPTLDRAGGELFF. The CDR3 region has the DNA TGTGCCAGCTCACCAACCCTGGACAGGGCCGGCGGGGAGCTGTTTTTT.

This sequence joins TRBV5-6 and TRBJ2-3, with D unclear. The CDR3 consists of 16 residues. Trimming removed 0 bases at V and 1 base at J, with 12 bases between. Germline-derived CDR1 and CDR2 are SGHDT and YYEEEE. As DNA, the CDR3 is TGTGCCAGCAGCTTGGAACCGAGCCTTGGCACAGATACGCAGTATTTT. Amino acids: CASSLEPSLGTDTQYF.

The chain has TRBV3-1 (or the pseudogene TRBV3-2) and TRBJ2-7, with a weak D call TRBD1 (6 bases). The CDR3 has 16 amino acids. Trimming took off 1 base at V and 2 bases at J, with 15 bases between the two ends. Per germline, CDR1 LGHDT and CDR2 YNNKEL (reference sequence). CDR3 loop: CASSQGTISGAYEQYF. CDR3 bases: TGTGCCAGCAGCCAAGGAACTATATCAGGGGCCTACGAGCAGTACTTC.

CDR3 region: CASSPTAGGTQYF. DNA for the CDR3: TGTGCCAGCAGCCCGACAGCGGGAGGGACCCAGTACTTC. J is TRBJ2-5 and V is TRBV14, with TRBD2 matching 9 bases. Looked up from germline, CDR1 is SGHDN and CDR2 is FVKESK. V lost 4 bases and J lost 7; bases outside the gene matches: 4. CDR3 length: 13 residues.

The chain combines TRBV19 with TRBJ1-1, with 10 bases aligning to TRBD1. There are 13 residues in the CDR3. In germline, CDR1 is LNHDA, CDR2 SQIVND (reference sequence). J gave up 5 bases and V 4 bases, and 1 base lay outside the gene matches. The CDR3 loop reads CASSTDRGTEAFF. For the CDR3, the DNA is TGTGCCAGTAGTACGGACAGGGGGACTGAAGCTTTCTTT.

CDR3 in DNA: TGTGCCAGCTCACCACCGACAGCCCCCGAGCAGTACTTC. Protein product: CASSPPTAPEQYF. The chain combines TRBV18 with TRBJ2-7; D may be TRBD1 (5 bases). Trimming stripped 0 bases from V and 6 bases from J, with 9 bases between. Germline CDR1 is KGHSH and CDR2 is LQKENI. This CDR3 has 13 residues.

The genes are TRBV11-2 and TRBJ1-1, with no clear D. This CDR3 comprises 11 residues. V was pared by 5 bases and J by 2 bases, with 3 bases between. Germline CDR1 is SGHAT and CDR2 is FQNNGV. The CDR3 DNA is TGTGCCAGCAGCCTAAACACTGAAGCTTTCTTT. The encoded protein is CASSLNTEAFF. The whole variable domain, filled in from reference TRBV11-2 and TRBJ1-1, reads EAGVAQSPRYKIIEKRQSVAFWCNPISGHATLYWYQQILGQGPKLLIQFQNNGVVDDSQLPKDRFSAERLKGVDSTLKIQPAKLEDSAVYLCASSLNTEAFFGQGTRLTVV.

In the case of this clone: This CDR3 is also generated by other DNA sequences in the sample. This rearrangement joins TRBV5-1 to TRBJ2-7; 9 bases map to TRBD1. Germline CDR1 reads SGHRS; CDR2 reads YFSETQ. With V trimmed by 4 bases and J by 4 bases, 3 bases remained unmatched. This CDR3 is 13 amino acids long. In nucleotides, the CDR3 is TGCGCCAGCAGCCTGGACAGGGGTTACGAGCAGTACTTC. Protein product: CASSLDRGYEQYF.

V usage is TRBV5-4 and J usage is TRBJ1-2; D gene ambiguous. Per the germline V gene, CDR1 is SGHNT and CDR2 is YYREEE (reference sequence). Trimming shortened V by 1 base and J by 0 bases, and 13 bases separated the two germline ends. The CDR3 is made up of 16 amino acids. The CDR3 protein is CASSLSGSATNYGYTF. The CDR3 region has the DNA TGTGCCAGCAGCTTGAGCGGCTCAGCCACTAACTATGGCTACACCTTC.

This clone was seen a handful of times. This chain joins TRBV12-3 or TRBV12-4 and TRBJ2-2; D gene uncertain. Trimming took off 7 bases at V and 3 bases at J, with 9 bases between the two ends. The CDR3 runs to 13 residues. The CDR3 nucleotides read TGTGCCAGCACCGGAGACTACACCGGGGAGCTGTTTTTT. Translating it yields CASTGDYTGELFF.

V is TRBV28 and J is TRBJ2-7; TRBD1 matches at 11 bases. Germline V gene data show CDR1 as MDHEN and CDR2 as SYDVKM. This CDR3 has 16 amino acids. Trimming took 1 base from V and 0 from J; bases not matched to a gene: 2. The CDR3: CASSLSGTGGSYEQYF. CDR3 nucleotide sequence: TGTGCCAGCAGTTTATCCGGGACAGGGGGCTCCTACGAGCAGTACTTC.

V gene TRBV7-9 combines with J gene TRBJ2-1; D ambiguous. Germline V gene sequence: CDR1 SEHNR, CDR2 FQNEAQ (reference sequence). CDR3 length equals 13 residues. Trimming cost V 3 bases and J 8 bases, with 11 bases left between them. CDR3 protein: CASSFGAFDEQFF. The CDR3 DNA is TGTGCCAGCAGCTTCGGTGCTTTCGATGAGCAGTTCTTC.

V and J are TRBV18 and TRBJ1-2, with 7 bases fitting TRBD1. This CDR3 spans 15 amino acids. Germline CDR1 is KGHSH and CDR2 is LQKENI. Trimming removed 5 bases from V and 5 bases from J; junction bases left unmatched: 11. CDR3 protein: CASSNRGSVSYGYTF. DNA of the CDR3: TGTGCCAGCTCAAACAGGGGATCAGTAAGTTATGGCTACACCTTC.

V is TRBV6-5 and J is TRBJ2-5; D perhaps matches TRBD2 (7 bases). From germline, CDR1 is MNHEY and CDR2 SVGAGI. The V end lost 6 bases, the J end lost 9 bases, and 14 bases lay between the germline ends. The CDR3 runs 12 residues. CDR3 sequence (DNA): TGTGCCAGCAGGGACGGGCGGGGGCCCCAGTACTTC. This codes for CASRDGRGPQYF.

The table lists this clone with a few counts. V is TRBV7-9 and J is TRBJ2-5; 7 nucleotides match TRBD2. The CDR3 contains 14 residues. The trim removed 1 base at V and 7 bases at J, leaving 6 bases unmatched. Germline V CDR1 and CDR2: SEHNR, FQNEAQ (reference sequence). The CDR3 spells CASSLVEGEGTQYF. CDR3 sequence (DNA): TGTGCCAGCAGCTTAGTAGAAGGGGAGGGGACCCAGTACTTC.

This clone was seen a single time. V usage is TRBV9 and J usage is TRBJ1-1; D might be TRBD1 (5 bases). V gave up 8 bases and J gave up 1 base, with 9 bases separating them. Per germline, CDR1 SGDLS and CDR2 YYNGEE. This CDR3 is 12 amino acids long. The CDR3 here is CASEGANTEAFF. CDR3 DNA: TGTGCCAGTGAAGGGGCGAACACTGAAGCTTTCTTT.